This TCR beta chain appears in the sequencing data of a study of T cell responses to AZD1222 COVID-19 vaccine. Data came from immunoSEQ multiplex PCR; TCRdb stores just in-frame clones and leaves some out. The data contain about 200,000 clones, about 94% of them singletons. Study-wide points: Breadth and depth of Spike-specific TCRs rose after two AZD1222 doses.

Concerning this clone: Its specificity is unknown.

The source material was peripheral blood, sampled 28 days after the second AZD1222 dose. This clonotype was obtained from an adult who received the AZD1222 COVID-19 vaccine.

The CDR3 coding sequence is TGCGCCAGCAGCTCACGCCCAGCGGGGGGGGACGACACCGGGGAGCTGTTTTTT. Its protein is CASSSRPAGGDDTGELFF. The chain uses TRBV5-1 and TRBJ2-2; TRBD2 matches 10 bases. Trimming cost V 3 bases and J 3 bases; bases outside gene matches: 11. Germline V gene sequence: CDR1 SGHRS, CDR2 YFSETQ. This CDR3 has 18 amino acids.